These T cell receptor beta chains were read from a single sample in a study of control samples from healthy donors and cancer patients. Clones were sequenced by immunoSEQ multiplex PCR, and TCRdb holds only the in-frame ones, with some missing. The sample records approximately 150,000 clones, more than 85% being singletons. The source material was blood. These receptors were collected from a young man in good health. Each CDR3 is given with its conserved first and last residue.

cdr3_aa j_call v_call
CASSYGQYTEAFF TRBJ1-1 TRBV6-5
CASSTTGADYGYTF TRBJ1-2 TRBV19
CASSEMGRFELSNQPQHF TRBJ1-5 TRBV2
CASSLTTGQGPNEQFF TRBJ2-1 TRBV5-1
CASGYRAGMSNQPQHF TRBJ1-5 TRBV28
CASKQSGNTEAFF TRBJ1-1 TRBV7-3
CASKDGSYNEQFF TRBJ2-1 TRBV12-3/TRBV12-4
CASSLDQGRRSYTF TRBJ1-2 TRBV7-2
CASSQDRVGSGELFF TRBJ2-2 TRBV4-1
CASSPSGRNTGELFF TRBJ2-2 TRBV3-1/TRBV3-2
CASSYSLRQGNGYTF TRBJ1-2 TRBV6-5
CASSLSGGATGELFF TRBJ2-2 TRBV7-3
CASSPGSIIYEQYF TRBJ2-7 TRBV6-6
CAWNTGLAKNIQYF TRBJ2-4 TRBV30
CASSPSGANYGYTF TRBJ1-2 TRBV18
CASSLFAGVSSYNEQFF TRBJ2-1 TRBV7-9
CASSSDVYEQYF TRBJ2-7 TRBV19
CAWSADSEAFF TRBJ1-1 TRBV30
CALGEQAGSPLHF TRBJ1-6 TRBV19
CASSFLAGSYNEQFF TRBJ2-1 TRBV11-2
CASSVKAGGPQDIQYF TRBJ2-4 TRBV9
CAWSVGPKEKLFF TRBJ1-4 TRBV30
CASSLSGGGSYNSPLHF TRBJ1-6 TRBV28
CASSRFGGETQYF TRBJ2-5 TRBV12-3/TRBV12-4
CASGDYYSNQPQHF TRBJ1-5 TRBV19
CASRGGMGNQPQHF TRBJ1-5 TRBV27
CASSRKMGLAGGAYNEQFF TRBJ2-1 TRBV11-2
CASSYSRVGEKLFF TRBJ1-4 TRBV27
CATSDSTGVSNQPQHF TRBJ1-5 TRBV24-1
CASGRGISYNEQFF TRBJ2-1 TRBV12-5
CAWSRGQGVEKLFF TRBJ1-4 TRBV30
CASSSVNDRGRYSYNSPLHF TRBJ1-6 TRBV11-3
CASSEVVGGNEQFF TRBJ2-1 TRBV2
CASSLRGREAFF TRBJ1-1 TRBV6-5
CASSLAAGAITGYTF TRBJ1-2 TRBV7-9
CASSYGGGTDTQYF TRBJ2-3 TRBV6-5
CATSLGTRGTEEKLFF TRBJ1-4 TRBV15
CASSSGGGTDTQYF TRBJ2-3 TRBV5-1
CASSSYPGVAGNEQFF TRBJ2-1 TRBV11-2
CASSHGQGRAQHF TRBJ1-5 TRBV11-2
CASSPRAGVYGYTF TRBJ1-2 TRBV7-9
CASSTMNYGYTF TRBJ1-2 TRBV6-5
CASSSWTGPTNYGYTF TRBJ1-2 TRBV5-1
CASRVLGRDEQYF TRBJ2-7 TRBV27
CASSLAGVVEAFF TRBJ1-1 TRBV5-5
CASSLTGSSGNTIYF TRBJ1-3 TRBV5-5
CASSIGRGDIRHEQYF TRBJ2-7 TRBV19
CASSQVVGGNEQFF TRBJ2-1 TRBV4-1
CASKPGGAHYNEQFF TRBJ2-1 TRBV6-6
CASSLRTAGNQPQHF TRBJ1-5 TRBV5-5